This T cell receptor (beta chain) derives from a study of cytomegalovirus exposure and HLA in healthy donors. Study-wide results and caveats: Earlier results showed most TCR beta V segments being productive about 87% or about 30% of the time. CMV serostatus stood as the only immune exposure information on hand.

Points on this clone: The antigen is not known.

The PCR contained 60 Vbeta and 13 Jbeta primers. The table came from immunoSEQ multiplex PCR; TCRdb's copy has only in-frame clones and leaves some out. The sample includes about 100,000 clones, 60% to 80% seen only once; the top ten take under 20%. V dropped 4 bases and J dropped 7 bases, with 20 bases sitting between them. Germline values: CDR1 MDHEN, CDR2 SYDVKM. The CDR3 length is 16 residues. The chain combines TRBV28 with TRBJ1-5; D ambiguous. The sequence was obtained from a woman in her sixties in good health and CMV-seropositive. Material: PBMCs. The CDR3: CASSSSRPPPTQPQHF. CDR3 sequence (DNA): TGTGCCAGCAGTTCCTCTAGACCTCCGCCCACCCAGCCCCAGCATTTT. The entire variable domain, with the rest obtained from reference TRBV28 and TRBJ1-5, is as follows: DVKVTQSSRYLVKRTGEKVFLECVQDMDHENMFWYRQDPGLGLRLIYFSYDVKMKEKGDIPEGYSVSREKKERFSLILESASTNQTSMYLCASSSSRPPPTQPQHFGDGTRLSIL.